This T cell receptor (beta chain) was identified during a study of blood T cell repertoires in COVID-19. On the study more broadly: Some COVID-19 samples were acute and others convalescent; all came from the United States, Italy and Spain. Sources were T cells, B-cell-depleted T cells, or PBMCs; the material itself was cDNA or gDNA.

Per the original methods: Reference gene primers were amplified, and this amplification served to estimate nucleated cell counts. Measured with immunoSEQ multiplex PCR; TCRdb has only the in-frame clones, and not every one. V, J and clone size were drawn from that table, and D and trimming were deduced from the DNA. This sample has 70,000 to 90,000 clones; about 85% occur once, and the top ten carry about 3.8%. This CDR3 has 15 amino acids. The V and J ends lost 3 bases and 7 bases, in that order; junction bases with no gene match: 10. CDR1 is SGDLS, CDR2 YYNGEE, per germline. The sample holds a few counts of this clone.

Sequenced: peripheral blood. The clonotype comes from a man aged 55 to 70 with acute or convalescent COVID-19. V usage is TRBV9 and J usage is TRBJ1-5; 7 nucleotides align to TRBD1. CDR3 loop: CASSETGAWGQPQHF. The CDR3 DNA sequence: TGTGCCAGCAGCGAAACAGGGGCGTGGGGACAGCCCCAGCATTTT.